This is a list of T cell receptor beta chains from one sample in a study of T cells in localized non-small cell lung cancer. Data came from immunoSEQ multiplex PCR; TCRdb stores just in-frame clones and leaves some out. The sample shows around 78,000 clones, approximately 90% of them seen only once. Source: peripheral blood, taken before any cancer treatment. These receptors originate from a woman aged 40-75 years with stage I squamous cell lung carcinoma. CDR3s include the opening cysteine and the closing phenylalanine or tryptophan. D genes are given only for firm matches. Size is omitted from some rows. Given values are once, few, many or a class for expanded clones.

CDR3 length: 17
J gene: TRBJ1-6
clone size: NA
D gene: TRBD1
V gene: TRBV29-1
CDR3 protein: CSPPGQGADRHNSPLHF
CDR3 DNA: TGCAGCCCCCCGGGGCAGGGGGCGGACAGGCATAATTCACCCCTCCACTTT

CDR3 length: 16
J gene: TRBJ2-5
clone size: NA
D gene: NA
V gene: TRBV28
CDR3 protein: CASSLVLGTIQETQYF
CDR3 DNA: TGTGCCAGCAGTTTAGTTTTGGGCACTATACAAGAGACCCAGTACTTC

CDR3 length: 14
J gene: TRBJ1-2
clone size: once
D gene: TRBD1
V gene: TRBV15
CDR3 protein: CATSGTGDNYGYTF
CDR3 DNA: TGTGCCACATCAGGGACAGGGGATAACTATGGCTACACCTTC

CDR3 length: 14
J gene: TRBJ2-7
clone size: NA
D gene: NA
V gene: TRBV6-1
CDR3 protein: CASTGSTSSYEQYF
CDR3 DNA: TGTGCCAGCACCGGCAGTACTAGCTCCTACGAGCAGTACTTC

CDR3 length: 14
J gene: TRBJ1-1
clone size: NA
D gene: NA
V gene: TRBV7-9
CDR3 protein: CASSSGTLNTEAFF
CDR3 DNA: TGTGCCAGCAGCTCCGGGACCTTGAACACTGAAGCTTTCTTT

CDR3 length: 14
J gene: TRBJ2-3
clone size: NA
D gene: TRBD2
V gene: TRBV27
CDR3 protein: CASSLERGGDTQYF
CDR3 DNA: TGTGCCAGCAGTTTAGAGCGGGGAGGTGATACGCAGTATTTT

CDR3 length: 14
J gene: TRBJ1-5
clone size: NA
D gene: NA
V gene: TRBV6-5
CDR3 protein: CASSSTALNQPQHF
CDR3 DNA: TGTGCCAGCAGCTCTACAGCGTTAAATCAGCCCCAGCATTTT

CDR3 length: 18
J gene: TRBJ1-6
clone size: NA
D gene: NA
V gene: TRBV7-9
CDR3 protein: CASSLEGTRRSYNSPLHF
CDR3 DNA: TGTGCCAGCAGCTTGGAGGGTACACGGCGTTCCTATAATTCACCCCTCCACTTT

CDR3 length: 14
J gene: TRBJ1-5
clone size: NA
D gene: NA
V gene: TRBV6-1
CDR3 protein: CASSVRGQNQPQHF
CDR3 DNA: TGTGCCAGCAGTGTACGGGGTCAAAATCAGCCCCAGCATTTT

CDR3 length: 12
J gene: TRBJ1-5
clone size: NA
D gene: NA
V gene: TRBV10-1
CDR3 protein: CASSESDQPQHF
CDR3 DNA: TGCGCCAGCAGTGAGTCCGATCAGCCCCAGCATTTT

CDR3 length: 17
J gene: TRBJ1-5
clone size: NA
D gene: NA
V gene: TRBV4-1
CDR3 protein: CASSQEGVGYSNQPQHF
CDR3 DNA: TGCGCCAGCAGCCAAGAGGGTGTCGGATATAGCAATCAGCCCCAGCATTTT

CDR3 length: 15
J gene: TRBJ2-7
clone size: NA
D gene: NA
V gene: TRBV5-6
CDR3 protein: CASSWGAGPDYEQYF
CDR3 DNA: TGTGCCAGCAGCTGGGGGGCGGGCCCGGACTACGAGCAGTACTTC

CDR3 length: 14
J gene: TRBJ2-7
clone size: medium-sized
D gene: NA
V gene: TRBV7-8
CDR3 protein: CASSPQVETYEQYF
CDR3 DNA: TGTGCCAGCAGCCCCCAGGTAGAAACCTACGAGCAGTACTTC

CDR3 length: 15
J gene: TRBJ1-5
clone size: NA
D gene: TRBD1
V gene: TRBV6-5
CDR3 protein: CASSPTDRGNQPQHF
CDR3 DNA: TGTGCCAGCAGTCCGACCGACAGGGGCAATCAGCCCCAGCATTTT

CDR3 length: 14
J gene: TRBJ2-7
clone size: NA
D gene: NA
V gene: TRBV7-2
CDR3 protein: CASSLVDGAYEQYF
CDR3 DNA: TGTGCCAGCAGCTTAGTGGACGGAGCCTACGAGCAGTACTTC

CDR3 length: 13
J gene: TRBJ1-1
clone size: NA
D gene: NA
V gene: TRBV11-2
CDR3 protein: CASSLASLGEAFF
CDR3 DNA: TGTGCCAGCAGCTTAGCGTCGCTAGGGGAAGCTTTCTTT

CDR3 length: 13
J gene: TRBJ1-6
clone size: NA
D gene: TRBD1
V gene: TRBV30
CDR3 protein: CAWSDRGNSPLHF
CDR3 DNA: TGTGCCTGGAGCGACAGGGGTAATTCACCCCTCCACTTT

CDR3 length: 15
J gene: TRBJ2-7
clone size: NA
D gene: TRBD1
V gene: TRBV9
CDR3 protein: CASGAGTGLSYEQYF
CDR3 DNA: TGTGCCAGCGGCGCCGGGACAGGGCTATCCTACGAGCAGTACTTC

CDR3 length: 14
J gene: TRBJ1-2
clone size: NA
D gene: TRBD1
V gene: TRBV6-5
CDR3 protein: CASRKLGQSYGYTF
CDR3 DNA: TGTGCCAGCAGAAAGTTGGGACAGTCCTATGGCTACACCTTC

CDR3 length: 15
J gene: TRBJ2-7
clone size: NA
D gene: TRBD2
V gene: TRBV5-4
CDR3 protein: CASSLDSGGLSEQYF
CDR3 DNA: TGTGCCAGCAGCTTGGATTCGGGAGGCCTAAGCGAGCAGTACTTC

CDR3 length: 16
J gene: TRBJ2-2
clone size: NA
D gene: TRBD1
V gene: TRBV5-6
CDR3 protein: CASSLAGQGLDRELFF
CDR3 DNA: TGTGCCAGCAGCTTGGCCGGACAGGGTTTGGACCGGGAGCTGTTTTTT

CDR3 length: 13
J gene: TRBJ2-1
clone size: NA
D gene: NA
V gene: TRBV6-5
CDR3 protein: CASSLAMIGEQFF
CDR3 DNA: TGTGCCAGCAGTTTAGCCATGATAGGTGAGCAGTTCTTC

CDR3 length: 15
J gene: TRBJ1-6
clone size: NA
D gene: NA
V gene: TRBV27
CDR3 protein: CASSLSGVRHSPLHF
CDR3 DNA: TGTGCCAGCAGCCTCTCGGGGGTCCGACATTCACCCCTCCACTTT

CDR3 length: 13
J gene: TRBJ1-1
clone size: NA
D gene: NA
V gene: TRBV11-3
CDR3 protein: CASSTLPGTEAFF
CDR3 DNA: TGTGCCAGCAGCACCCTCCCCGGCACTGAAGCTTTCTTT

CDR3 length: 15
J gene: TRBJ2-3
clone size: NA
D gene: TRBD1
V gene: TRBV2
CDR3 protein: CASRAGTGPTDTQYF
CDR3 DNA: TGTGCCAGCAGGGCCGGGACAGGCCCCACAGATACGCAGTATTTT

CDR3 length: 13
J gene: TRBJ1-1
clone size: NA
D gene: NA
V gene: TRBV7-9
CDR3 protein: CASSFQGGTEAFF
CDR3 DNA: TGTGCCAGCAGCTTTCAGGGCGGCACTGAAGCTTTCTTT

CDR3 length: 12
J gene: TRBJ1-1
clone size: NA
D gene: NA
V gene: TRBV2
CDR3 protein: CASSRYPTEAFF
CDR3 DNA: TGTGCCAGCAGTAGATACCCCACTGAAGCTTTCTTT

CDR3 length: 15
J gene: TRBJ2-2
clone size: NA
D gene: NA
V gene: TRBV10-3
CDR3 protein: CAIRRGTLMTGELFF
CDR3 DNA: TGTGCCATCCGTCGGGGCACGCTAATGACCGGGGAGCTGTTTTTT

CDR3 length: 18
J gene: TRBJ2-7
clone size: NA
D gene: TRBD1
V gene: TRBV5-3
CDR3 protein: CARSLEGQGGPSSYEQYF
CDR3 DNA: TGTGCCAGAAGCTTGGAGGGACAGGGGGGCCCAAGCTCCTACGAGCAGTACTTC

CDR3 length: 14
J gene: TRBJ1-1
clone size: NA
D gene: NA
V gene: TRBV6-5
CDR3 protein: CASRTRRMNTEAFF
CDR3 DNA: TGTGCCAGCAGGACGAGACGGATGAACACTGAAGCTTTCTTT

CDR3 length: 13
J gene: TRBJ1-2
clone size: NA
D gene: TRBD1
V gene: TRBV29-1
CDR3 protein: CSVETGSNYGYTF
CDR3 DNA: TGCAGCGTTGAGACAGGGAGTAACTATGGCTACACCTTC

CDR3 length: 14
J gene: TRBJ2-3
clone size: NA
D gene: NA
V gene: TRBV27
CDR3 protein: CASSWVGLTDTQYF
CDR3 DNA: TGTGCCAGCAGTTGGGTAGGCCTCACAGATACGCAGTATTTT

CDR3 length: 13
J gene: TRBJ2-6
clone size: NA
D gene: NA
V gene: TRBV30
CDR3 protein: CAWSPSGANVLTF
CDR3 DNA: TGTGCCTGGAGCCCGTCTGGGGCCAACGTCCTGACTTTC